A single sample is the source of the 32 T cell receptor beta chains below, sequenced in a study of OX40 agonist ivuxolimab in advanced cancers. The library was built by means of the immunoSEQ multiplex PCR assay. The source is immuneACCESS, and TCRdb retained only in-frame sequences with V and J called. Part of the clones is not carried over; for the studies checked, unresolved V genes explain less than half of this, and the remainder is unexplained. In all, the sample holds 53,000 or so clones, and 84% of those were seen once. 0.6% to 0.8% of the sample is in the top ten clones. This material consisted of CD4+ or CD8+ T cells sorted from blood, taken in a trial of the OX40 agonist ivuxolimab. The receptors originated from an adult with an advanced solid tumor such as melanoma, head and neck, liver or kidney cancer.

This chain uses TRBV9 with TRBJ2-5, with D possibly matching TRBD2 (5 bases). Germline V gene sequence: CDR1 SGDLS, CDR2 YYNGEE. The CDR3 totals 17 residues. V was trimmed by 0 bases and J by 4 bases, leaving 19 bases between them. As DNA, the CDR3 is TGTGCCAGCAGCGTAGTAGGTAGGACCAGCGCGGGAGAGACCCAGTACTTC. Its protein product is CASSVVGRTSAGETQYF.

The CDR3: CASSTRQPYNEQFF. CDR3 DNA sequence: TGTGCCAGCAGTACGAGGCAGCCATACAATGAGCAGTTCTTC. This chain connects TRBV27 to TRBJ2-1; D ambiguous. V lost 5 bases and J 4 bases, leaving 12 bases between the germline ends. Germline V gives CDR1 MNHEY, CDR2 SMNVEV (reference sequence). The CDR3 runs 14 residues.

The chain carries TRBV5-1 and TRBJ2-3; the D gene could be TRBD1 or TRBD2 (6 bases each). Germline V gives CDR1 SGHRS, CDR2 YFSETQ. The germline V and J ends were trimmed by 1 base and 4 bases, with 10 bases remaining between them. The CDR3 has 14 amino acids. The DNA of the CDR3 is TGCGCCAGCAGCTTGATGGGGGGCCCAGATACGCAGTATTTT. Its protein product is CASSLMGGPDTQYF.

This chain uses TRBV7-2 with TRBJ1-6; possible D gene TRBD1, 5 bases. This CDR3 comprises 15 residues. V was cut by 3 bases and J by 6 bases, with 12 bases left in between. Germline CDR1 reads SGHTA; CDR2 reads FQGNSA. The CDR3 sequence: CASSFSQGGNSPLHF. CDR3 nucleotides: TGTGCCAGCAGCTTTTCTCAGGGAGGTAATTCACCCCTCCACTTT.

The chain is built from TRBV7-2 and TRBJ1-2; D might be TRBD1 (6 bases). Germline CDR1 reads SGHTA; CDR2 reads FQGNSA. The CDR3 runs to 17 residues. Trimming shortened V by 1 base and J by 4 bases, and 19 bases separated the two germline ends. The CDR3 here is CASSLVGWDNNGYGYTF. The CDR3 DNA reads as TGTGCCAGCAGCTTAGTAGGTTGGGACAATAACGGCTATGGCTACACCTTC.

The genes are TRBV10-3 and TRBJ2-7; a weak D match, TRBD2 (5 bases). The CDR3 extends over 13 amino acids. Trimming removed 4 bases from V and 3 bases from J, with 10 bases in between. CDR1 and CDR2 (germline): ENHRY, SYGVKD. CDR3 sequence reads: CAISGKGDYEQYF. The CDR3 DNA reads TGTGCCATCAGTGGTAAGGGAGACTACGAGCAGTACTTC.

This CDR3 is CASSMKNSGANVLTF. CDR3 DNA: TGTGCCAGTAGTATGAAAAACTCTGGGGCCAACGTCCTGACTTTC. The rearrangement joins TRBV19 to TRBJ2-6; no definite D call. The germline gives CDR1 LNHDA, CDR2 SQIVND (reference sequence). This CDR3 region has 15 residues. V was pared by 3 bases and J by 0 bases, with 6 bases between.

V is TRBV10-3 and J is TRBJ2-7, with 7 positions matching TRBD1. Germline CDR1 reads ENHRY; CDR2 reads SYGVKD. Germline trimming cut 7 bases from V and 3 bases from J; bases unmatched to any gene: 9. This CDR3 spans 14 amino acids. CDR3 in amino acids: CAIKPGTAVYEQYF. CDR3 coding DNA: TGTGCCATCAAACCAGGGACAGCAGTCTACGAGCAGTACTTC.

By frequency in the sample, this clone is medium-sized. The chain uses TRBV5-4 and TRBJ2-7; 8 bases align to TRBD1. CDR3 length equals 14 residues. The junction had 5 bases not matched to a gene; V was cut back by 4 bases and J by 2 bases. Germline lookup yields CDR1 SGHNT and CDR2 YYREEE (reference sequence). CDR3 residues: CASSTRQGTYEQYF. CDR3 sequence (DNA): TGTGCCAGCAGCACCAGACAGGGGACCTACGAGCAGTACTTC.

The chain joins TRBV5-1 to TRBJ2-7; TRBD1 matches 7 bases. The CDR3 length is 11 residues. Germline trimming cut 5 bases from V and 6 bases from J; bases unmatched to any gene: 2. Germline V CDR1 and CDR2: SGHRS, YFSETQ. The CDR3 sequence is CASSRDSEQYF. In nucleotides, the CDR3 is TGCGCCAGCAGTCGGGACAGCGAGCAGTACTTC.

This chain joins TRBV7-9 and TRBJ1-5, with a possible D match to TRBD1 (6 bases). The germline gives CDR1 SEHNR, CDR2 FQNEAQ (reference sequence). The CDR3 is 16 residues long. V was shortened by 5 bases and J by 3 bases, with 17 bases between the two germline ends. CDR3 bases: TGTGCCAGCAGCCCCTCGGGGGCTCCGAACAATCAGCCCCAGCATTTT. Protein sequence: CASSPSGAPNNQPQHF.

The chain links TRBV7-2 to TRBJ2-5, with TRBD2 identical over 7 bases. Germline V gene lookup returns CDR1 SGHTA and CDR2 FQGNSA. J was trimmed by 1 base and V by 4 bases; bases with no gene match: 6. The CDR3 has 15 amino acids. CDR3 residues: CASSSLLAVQETQYF. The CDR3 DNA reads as TGTGCCAGCAGCTCCTTGCTAGCGGTCCAAGAGACCCAGTACTTC.

CDR3 DNA: TGTGCCAGCAGCTTAGCGGGCTCCTATAATTCACCCCTCCACTTT. This encodes CASSLAGSYNSPLHF. The chain employs TRBV7-9 and TRBJ1-6; D gene unclear. The germline gives CDR1 SEHNR, CDR2 FQNEAQ (reference sequence). V lost 0 bases, J lost 0 bases, and 3 bases lay in between. The CDR3 is 15 amino acids.

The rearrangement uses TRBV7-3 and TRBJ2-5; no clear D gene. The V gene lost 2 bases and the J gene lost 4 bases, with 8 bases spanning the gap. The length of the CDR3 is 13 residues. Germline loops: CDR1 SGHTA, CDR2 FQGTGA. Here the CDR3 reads CASSLGPVETQYF. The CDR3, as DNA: TGTGCCAGCAGCTTAGGGCCAGTAGAGACCCAGTACTTC.

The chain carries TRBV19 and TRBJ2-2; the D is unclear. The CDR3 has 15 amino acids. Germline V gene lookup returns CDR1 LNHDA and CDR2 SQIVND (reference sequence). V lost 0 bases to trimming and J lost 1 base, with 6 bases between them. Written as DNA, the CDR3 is TGTGCCAGTAGTATAGATACCCTGAACACCGGGGAGCTGTTTTTT. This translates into CASSIDTLNTGELFF.

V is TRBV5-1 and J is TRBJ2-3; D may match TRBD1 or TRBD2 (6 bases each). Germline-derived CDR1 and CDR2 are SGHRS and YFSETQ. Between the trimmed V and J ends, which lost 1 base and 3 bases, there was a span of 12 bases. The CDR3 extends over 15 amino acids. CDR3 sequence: CASSLSGAGTDTQYF. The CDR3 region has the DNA TGCGCCAGCAGCTTGTCGGGGGCCGGAACAGATACGCAGTATTTT.

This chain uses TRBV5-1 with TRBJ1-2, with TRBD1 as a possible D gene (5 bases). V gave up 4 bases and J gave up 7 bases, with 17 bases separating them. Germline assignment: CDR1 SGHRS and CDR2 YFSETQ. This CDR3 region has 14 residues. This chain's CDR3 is CASSLGPGVFGYTF. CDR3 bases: TGCGCCAGCAGCCTAGGGCCGGGGGTCTTTGGCTACACCTTC.

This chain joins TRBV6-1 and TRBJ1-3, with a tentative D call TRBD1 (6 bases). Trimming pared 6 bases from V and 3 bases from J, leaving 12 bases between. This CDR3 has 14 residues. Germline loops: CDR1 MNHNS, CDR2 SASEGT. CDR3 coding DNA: TGTGCCAGCAGACTACAGGGTTATGGAAACACCATATATTTT. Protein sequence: CASRLQGYGNTIYF.

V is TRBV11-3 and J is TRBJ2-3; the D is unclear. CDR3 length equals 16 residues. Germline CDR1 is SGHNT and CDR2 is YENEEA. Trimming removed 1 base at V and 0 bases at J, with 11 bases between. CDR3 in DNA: TGTGCCAGCAGCTTAGGGCGCTGGGGTAGCACAGATACGCAGTATTTT. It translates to CASSLGRWGSTDTQYF.

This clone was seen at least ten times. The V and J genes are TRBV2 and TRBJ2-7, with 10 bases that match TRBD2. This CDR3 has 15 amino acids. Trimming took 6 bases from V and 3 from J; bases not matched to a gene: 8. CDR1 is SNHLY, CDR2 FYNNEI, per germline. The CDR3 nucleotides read TGTGCCAGCAGAGGACTAGCGGAGGGCTTCTACGAGCAGTACTTC. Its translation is CASRGLAEGFYEQYF. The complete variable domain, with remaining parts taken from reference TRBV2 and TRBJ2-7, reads EPEVTQTPSHQVTQMGQEVILRCVPISNHLYFYWYRQILGQKVEFLVSFYNNEISEKSEIFDDQFSVERPDGSNFTLKIRSTKLEDSAMYFCASRGLAEGFYEQYFGPGTRLTVT.

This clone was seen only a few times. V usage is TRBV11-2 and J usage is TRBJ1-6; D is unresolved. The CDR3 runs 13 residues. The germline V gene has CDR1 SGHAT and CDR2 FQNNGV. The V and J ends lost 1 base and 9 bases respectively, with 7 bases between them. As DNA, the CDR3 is TGTGCCAGCAGCTTAGGGCAGCTTTCACCCCTCCACTTT. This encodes CASSLGQLSPLHF.

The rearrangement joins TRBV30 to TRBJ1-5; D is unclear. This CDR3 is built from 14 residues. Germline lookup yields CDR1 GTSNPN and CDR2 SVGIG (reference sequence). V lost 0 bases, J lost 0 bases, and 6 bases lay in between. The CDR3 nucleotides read TGTGCCTGGAGTGTGGGGAATAGCAATCAGCCCCAGCATTTT. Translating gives CAWSVGNSNQPQHF.

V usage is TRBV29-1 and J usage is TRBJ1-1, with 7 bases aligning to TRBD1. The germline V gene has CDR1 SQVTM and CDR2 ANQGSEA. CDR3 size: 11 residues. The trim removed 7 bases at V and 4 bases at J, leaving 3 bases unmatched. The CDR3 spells CSARDSTEAFF. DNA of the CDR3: TGCAGCGCCAGGGACAGCACTGAAGCTTTCTTT. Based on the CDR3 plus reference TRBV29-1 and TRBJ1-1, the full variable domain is SAVISQKPSRDICQRGTSLTIQCQVDSQVTMMFWYRQQPGQSLTLIATANQGSEATYESGFVIDKFPISRPNLTFSTLTVSNMSPEDSSIYLCSARDSTEAFFGQGTRLTVV.

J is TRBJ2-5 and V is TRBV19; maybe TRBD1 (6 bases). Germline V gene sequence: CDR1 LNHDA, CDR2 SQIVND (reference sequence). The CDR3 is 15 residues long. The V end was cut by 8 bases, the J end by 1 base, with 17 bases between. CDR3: CASGGLIGRQETQYF. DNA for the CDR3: TGTGCCAGTGGGGGCCTCATAGGGCGCCAAGAGACCCAGTACTTC.

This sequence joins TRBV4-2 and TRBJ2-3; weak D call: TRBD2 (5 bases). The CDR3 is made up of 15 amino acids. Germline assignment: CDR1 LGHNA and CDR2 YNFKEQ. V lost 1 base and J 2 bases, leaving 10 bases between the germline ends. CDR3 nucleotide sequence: TGTGCCAGCAGCCAAGGGGCCGGGGACACAGATACGCAGTATTTT. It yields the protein CASSQGAGDTDTQYF.

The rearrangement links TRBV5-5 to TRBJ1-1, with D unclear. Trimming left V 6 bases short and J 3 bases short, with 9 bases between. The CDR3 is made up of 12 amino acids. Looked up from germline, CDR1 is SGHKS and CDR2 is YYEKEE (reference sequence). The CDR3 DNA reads TGTGCCAGCATAGGTTTGGACACTGAAGCTTTCTTT. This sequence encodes CASIGLDTEAFF.

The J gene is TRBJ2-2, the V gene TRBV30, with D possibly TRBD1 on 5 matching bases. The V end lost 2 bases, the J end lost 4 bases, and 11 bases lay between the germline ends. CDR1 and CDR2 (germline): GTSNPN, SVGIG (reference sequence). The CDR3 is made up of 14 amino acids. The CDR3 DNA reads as TGTGCCTGGAGTATAGGGGTCACCACCGGGGAGCTGTTTTTT. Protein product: CAWSIGVTTGELFF.

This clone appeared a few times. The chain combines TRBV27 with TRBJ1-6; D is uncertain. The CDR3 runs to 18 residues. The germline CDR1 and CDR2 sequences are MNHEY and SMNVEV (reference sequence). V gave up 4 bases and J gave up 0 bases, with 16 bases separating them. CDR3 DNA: TGTGCCAGCAGTTCCATTACATTCAGGAGCTCCTATAATTCACCCCTCCACTTT. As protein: CASSSITFRSSYNSPLHF.

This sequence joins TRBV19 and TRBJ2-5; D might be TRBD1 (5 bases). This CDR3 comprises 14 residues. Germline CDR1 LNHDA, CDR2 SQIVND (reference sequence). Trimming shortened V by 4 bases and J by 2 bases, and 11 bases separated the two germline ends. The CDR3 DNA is TGTGCCAGTAGTACGACGACAGAGCAAGAGACCCAGTACTTC. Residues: CASSTTTEQETQYF.

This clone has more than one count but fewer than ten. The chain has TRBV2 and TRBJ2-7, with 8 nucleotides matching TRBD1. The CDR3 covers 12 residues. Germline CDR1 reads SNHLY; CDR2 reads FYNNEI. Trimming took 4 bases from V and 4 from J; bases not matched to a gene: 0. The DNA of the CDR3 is TGTGCCAGCAGTGGGACAGGGTACGAGCAGTACTTC. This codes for CASSGTGYEQYF.

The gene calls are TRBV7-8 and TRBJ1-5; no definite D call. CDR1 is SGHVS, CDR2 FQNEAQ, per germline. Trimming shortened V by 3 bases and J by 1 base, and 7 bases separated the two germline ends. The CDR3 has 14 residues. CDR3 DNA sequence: TGTGCCAGCAGCTTTCCGGGGAGCAATCAGCCCCAGCATTTT. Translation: CASSFPGSNQPQHF.

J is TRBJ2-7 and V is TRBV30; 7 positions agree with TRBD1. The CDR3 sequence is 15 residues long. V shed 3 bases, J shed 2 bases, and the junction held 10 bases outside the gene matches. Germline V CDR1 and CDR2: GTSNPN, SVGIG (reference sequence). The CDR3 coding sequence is TGTGCCTGGAGCGATATGGACAGGTACACCTACGAGCAGTACTTC. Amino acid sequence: CAWSDMDRYTYEQYF.